The 18 T cell receptor beta chains in this list originate from one sample, sequenced in a study of cytomegalovirus exposure and HLA in healthy donors. Both 60 Vbeta primers and 13 Jbeta primers went into the PCR. TCRdb's table, derived via immunoSEQ multiplex PCR, lists solely in-frame clones and lacks some. The sample carries roughly 180,000 clones, more than 70% recorded once. The specimen was PBMCs. Source of these receptors: a male donor in good health and CMV-seronegative.

A note on this clone: A read error may produce the germline difference seen at one junction end. The CDR3 DNA is TGTTCCAGCAGCTTAGCGGGCGGGGGGAGGCTCCACGAGCAGTACTTC. Amino acids: CSSSLAGGGRLHEQYF. The gene calls are TRBV7-9 and TRBJ2-7; 8 bases fit TRBD2. Germline CDR1 reads SEHNR; CDR2 reads FQNEAQ (reference sequence). The CDR3 contains 16 residues.

This clone was observed a handful of times. V is TRBV29-1 and J is TRBJ2-3; TRBD2 aligns across 7 bases. In germline, CDR1 is SQVTM, CDR2 ANQGSEA. CDR3 size: 13 residues. The V gene end was trimmed by 7 bases and the J gene end by 6 bases; junction bases not matched to a gene: 10. CDR3 region: CSAVGLVADTQYF. In nucleotides, the CDR3 is TGCAGCGCCGTCGGACTAGTAGCGGATACGCAGTATTTT.

The chain is built from TRBV7-2 and TRBJ2-1, with 9 bases matching TRBD2. Per the germline V gene, CDR1 is SGHTA and CDR2 is FQGNSA. This CDR3 is built from 15 residues. With 3 bases clipped from V and 7 bases from J, the junction kept 7 bases outside the gene matches. The CDR3 nucleotides are TGTGCCAGCAGCTTGGATAGCGGGAGAGTAAATGAGCAGTTCTTC. Its protein is CASSLDSGRVNEQFF.

This chain joins TRBV11-1 and TRBJ2-3, with 8 bases identical to TRBD1. Trimming at V came to 4 bases and at J to 2 bases, leaving 11 bases not matched to a gene. In germline, CDR1 is SGHAT, CDR2 FQDESV (reference sequence). The CDR3 sequence is 17 residues long. CDR3 in DNA: TGTGCCAGCAGCTCCGACGACAGGGGCCGCAACACAGATACGCAGTATTTT. Its protein product is CASSSDDRGRNTDTQYF.

This clone showed up just a few times. The rearrangement uses TRBV5-4 and TRBJ2-5, with 14 bases fitting TRBD2. The germline gives CDR1 SGHNT, CDR2 YYREEE (reference sequence). This CDR3 has 18 residues. With 5 bases clipped from V and 1 base from J, the junction kept 10 bases outside the gene matches. The CDR3 protein is CASRNGLAGGGAQETQYF. CDR3 nucleotides: TGTGCCAGCAGGAACGGACTAGCGGGGGGCGGGGCCCAAGAGACCCAGTACTTC.

This clone was counted a single time. CDR3 in amino acids: CASRQTGSLNTEAFF. The CDR3 nucleotides read TGTGCCAGCAGGCAGACAGGTTCATTGAACACTGAAGCTTTCTTT. The chain has TRBV6-1 and TRBJ1-1; weak D call: TRBD1 (6 bases). The CDR3 length is 15 residues. CDR1 is MNHNS, CDR2 SASEGT, per germline. The V and J ends lost 6 bases and 0 bases respectively, with 14 bases between them.

The chain joins TRBV7-2 to TRBJ1-4; D remains unclear. This CDR3 contains 13 residues. Germline assignment: CDR1 SGHTA and CDR2 FQGNSA. The V gene lost 4 bases and the J gene lost 10 bases, with 13 bases spanning the gap. The DNA for the CDR3 is TGTGCCAGCAGCTCAGCCTATACTTCAAAACTGTTTTTT. Its protein product is CASSSAYTSKLFF.

The V gene is TRBV7-3, the J gene TRBJ1-1, with 8 bases aligning to TRBD1. V lost 5 bases to trimming and J lost 4 bases; unmatched junction nucleotides: 9. This CDR3 is 15 amino acids long. The germline CDR1 and CDR2 sequences are SGHTA and FQGTGA. The CDR3 loop reads CASSPVQGVGTEAFF. The DNA for the CDR3 is TGTGCCAGCAGCCCAGTACAGGGGGTGGGCACTGAAGCTTTCTTT.

The chain joins TRBV2 to TRBJ1-5; TRBD1 is a possible D gene (5 bases). Trimming shortened V by 4 bases and J by 4 bases, and 17 bases separated the two germline ends. Germline assignment: CDR1 SNHLY and CDR2 FYNNEI. There are 16 residues in the CDR3. The CDR3 region is CASSGISAGLNQPQHF. CDR3 bases: TGTGCCAGCAGTGGTATTTCGGCAGGGCTTAATCAGCCCCAGCATTTT.

Remarks on this clone: Compared with germline, one end of the junction differs, possibly owing to a read error. The chain combines TRBV25-1 with TRBJ2-3, with 7 bases lining up with TRBD1. The CDR3 extends over 16 amino acids. Per the germline V gene, CDR1 is MGHDK and CDR2 is SYGVNS. The CDR3 bases are TGTGCCGGCAGTGAATATGGAGACAGGGCTATAGATACGCAGTATTTT. It translates to CAGSEYGDRAIDTQYF.

This chain uses TRBV5-1 with TRBJ2-3; 7 nucleotides match TRBD1. Germline values: CDR1 SGHRS, CDR2 YFSETQ. Germline trimming cut 3 bases from V and 0 bases from J; bases unmatched to any gene: 1. The CDR3 covers 14 residues. The CDR3 protein is CASSSGQSTDTQYF. The CDR3 nucleotides are TGCGCCAGCAGCTCGGGACAGAGCACAGATACGCAGTATTTT.

The V call is TRBV19, the J call TRBJ2-3; 8 nucleotides agree with TRBD2. The CDR3 is made up of 15 amino acids. Trimming took 5 bases from V and 1 from J; bases not matched to a gene: 5. From germline, CDR1 is LNHDA and CDR2 SQIVND (reference sequence). As DNA, the CDR3 is TGTGCCAGTAGTCAGATAGCGGGGCGCACAGATACGCAGTATTTT. Translating it yields CASSQIAGRTDTQYF.

This chain joins TRBV7-7 and TRBJ2-7; 12 nucleotides align to TRBD2. The CDR3 totals 15 residues. J lost 7 bases, V lost 5 bases, and 9 bases had no gene match. Germline V gives CDR1 SSHAT, CDR2 FNYEAQ (reference sequence). The CDR3 DNA reads TGTGCCAGCAGCATAGGACTAGCGGGGAGGGAGGAGCAGTACTTC. Residues: CASSIGLAGREEQYF.

The V gene is TRBV9, the J gene TRBJ2-5; weak D call: TRBD1 (5 bases). This CDR3 contains 15 residues. Trimming removed 3 bases from V and 0 bases from J, with 12 bases in between. Germline CDR1 and CDR2: SGDLS and YYNGEE. This CDR3 reads CASSETGPYQETQYF. The CDR3 DNA is TGTGCCAGCAGCGAAACAGGTCCGTACCAAGAGACCCAGTACTTC.

The V gene is TRBV13, the J gene TRBJ2-4; a possible D gene is TRBD2 (7 bases). This CDR3 is built from 17 residues. CDR1 PRHDT and CDR2 FYEKMQ come from the germline V gene (reference sequence). Trimming took 7 bases from V and 1 from J, leaving 20 bases between them. The CDR3 coding sequence is TGTGCCAGCACAAAAAAGGGGGGGCCGGGTGCCAAAAACATTCAGTACTTC. Its translation: CASTKKGGPGAKNIQYF. The whole variable domain, filled in from reference TRBV13 and TRBJ2-4, reads AAGVIQSPRHLIKEKRETATLKCYPIPRHDTVYWYQQGPGQDPQFLISFYEKMQSDKGSIPDRFSAQQFSDYHSELNMSSLELGDSALYFCASTKKGGPGAKNIQYFGAGTRLSVL.

The chain combines TRBV21-1 with TRBJ2-1; TRBD1 is taken as the D call from the table, unchecked against the DNA. TRBV21-1 is shown as a pseudogene. This CDR3 has 19 residues. Here the CDR3 reads CASSKSGQGFFSPYNEQFF. CDR3 in DNA: TGTGCCAGCAGCAAATCGGGACAGGGATTTTTTTCGCCCTACAATGAGCAGTTCTTC.

The J gene is TRBJ2-7, the V gene TRBV27; 8 nucleotides agree with TRBD2. Germline CDR1 and CDR2: MNHEY and SMNVEV (reference sequence). CDR3 length equals 16 residues. V lost 5 bases to trimming and J lost 1 base; unmatched junction nucleotides: 10. The chain's CDR3 is CASSPEPGLASYEQYF. CDR3 bases: TGTGCCAGCAGTCCGGAACCCGGACTAGCATCCTACGAGCAGTACTTC.

This chain connects TRBV6-5 to TRBJ1-1; D is unclear. The germline CDR1 and CDR2 sequences are MNHEY and SVGAGI. The V end lost 0 bases, the J end lost 7 bases, and 12 bases lay between the germline ends. CDR3 length: 14 amino acids. The CDR3 loop is CASSYSGSSGEAFF. The CDR3 region has the DNA TGTGCCAGCAGTTACTCTGGGAGTTCGGGTGAAGCTTTCTTT.